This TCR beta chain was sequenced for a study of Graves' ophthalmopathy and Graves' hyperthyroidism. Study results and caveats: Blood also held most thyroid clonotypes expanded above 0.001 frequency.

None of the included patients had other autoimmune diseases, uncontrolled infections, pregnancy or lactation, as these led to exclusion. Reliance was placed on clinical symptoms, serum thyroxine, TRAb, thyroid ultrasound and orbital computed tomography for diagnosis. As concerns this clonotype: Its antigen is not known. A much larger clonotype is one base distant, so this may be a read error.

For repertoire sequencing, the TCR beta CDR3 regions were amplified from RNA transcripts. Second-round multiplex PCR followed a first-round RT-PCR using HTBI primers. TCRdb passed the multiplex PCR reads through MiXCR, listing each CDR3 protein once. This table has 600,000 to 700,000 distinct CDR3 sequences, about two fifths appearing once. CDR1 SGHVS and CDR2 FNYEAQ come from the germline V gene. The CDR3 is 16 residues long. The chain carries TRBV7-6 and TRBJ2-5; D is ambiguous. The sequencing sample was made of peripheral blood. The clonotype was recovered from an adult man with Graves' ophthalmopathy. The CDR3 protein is CAGSLYALRLLETQYF. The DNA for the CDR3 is TGTGCTGGCAGCTTATATGCCCTAAGGCTGTTGGAGACCCAGTACTTC.